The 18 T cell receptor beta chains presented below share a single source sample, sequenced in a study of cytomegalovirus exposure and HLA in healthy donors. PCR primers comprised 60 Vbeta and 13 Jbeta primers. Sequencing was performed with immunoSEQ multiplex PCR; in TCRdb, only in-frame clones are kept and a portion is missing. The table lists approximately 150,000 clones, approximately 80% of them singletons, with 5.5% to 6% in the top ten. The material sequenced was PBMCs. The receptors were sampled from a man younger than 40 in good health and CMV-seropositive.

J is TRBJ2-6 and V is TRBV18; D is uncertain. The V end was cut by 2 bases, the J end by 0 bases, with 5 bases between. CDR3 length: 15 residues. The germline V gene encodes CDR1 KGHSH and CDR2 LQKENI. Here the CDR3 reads CASSPGSSGANVLTF. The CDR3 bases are TGTGCCAGCTCACCAGGTAGCTCTGGGGCCAACGTCCTGACTTTC.

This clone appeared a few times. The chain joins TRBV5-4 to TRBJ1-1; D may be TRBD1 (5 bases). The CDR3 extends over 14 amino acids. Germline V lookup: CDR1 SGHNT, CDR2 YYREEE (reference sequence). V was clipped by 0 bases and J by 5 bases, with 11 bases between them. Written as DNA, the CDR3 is TGTGCCAGCAGCTTGGAGTGGGGGGGAACTGAAGCTTTCTTT. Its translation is CASSLEWGGTEAFF. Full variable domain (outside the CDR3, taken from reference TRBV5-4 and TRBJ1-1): ETGVTQSPTHLIKTRGQQVTLRCSSQSGHNTVSWYQQALGQGPQFIFQYYREEENGRGNFPPRFSGLQFPNYSSELNVNALELDDSALYLCASSLEWGGTEAFFGQGTRLTVV.

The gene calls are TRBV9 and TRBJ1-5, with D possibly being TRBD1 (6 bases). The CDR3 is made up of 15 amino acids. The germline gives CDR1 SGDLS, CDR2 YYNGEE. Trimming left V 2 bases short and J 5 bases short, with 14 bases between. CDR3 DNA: TGTGCCAGCAGCGTTAGGGGAGAGGGGGATCAGCCCCAGCATTTT. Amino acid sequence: CASSVRGEGDQPQHF.

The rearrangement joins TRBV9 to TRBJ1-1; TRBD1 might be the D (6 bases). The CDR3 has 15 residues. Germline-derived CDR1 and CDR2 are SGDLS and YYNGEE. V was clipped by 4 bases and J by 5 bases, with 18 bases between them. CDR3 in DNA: TGTGCCAGCAGCTGGGACGGGCAGAGGGGGACTGAAGCTTTCTTT. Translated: CASSWDGQRGTEAFF.

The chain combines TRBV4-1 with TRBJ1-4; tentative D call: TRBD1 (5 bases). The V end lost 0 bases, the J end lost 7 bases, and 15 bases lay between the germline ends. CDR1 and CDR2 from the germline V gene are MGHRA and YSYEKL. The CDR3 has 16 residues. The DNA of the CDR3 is TGCGCCAGCAGCCAAGATGGGTACGGAGGGACTGAAAAACTGTTTTTT. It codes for CASSQDGYGGTEKLFF.

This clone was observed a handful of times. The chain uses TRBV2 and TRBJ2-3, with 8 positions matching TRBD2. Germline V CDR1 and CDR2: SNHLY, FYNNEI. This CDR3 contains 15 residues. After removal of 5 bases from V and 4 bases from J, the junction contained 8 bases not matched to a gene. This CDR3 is CASSSLGLAADTQYF. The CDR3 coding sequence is TGTGCCAGCAGTTCTTTAGGACTAGCAGCAGATACGCAGTATTTT.

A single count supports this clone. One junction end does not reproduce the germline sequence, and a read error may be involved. CDR3 nucleotide sequence: TGTGCCAGCAGCCCCTCCCGGGACAGGATACTCCCCTATGACTACACCTTC. Its translation: CASSPSRDRILPYDYTF. This chain joins TRBV7-2 and TRBJ1-2, with TRBD1 matching 8 bases. CDR3 length: 17 residues. Germline V gene data show CDR1 as SGHTA and CDR2 as FQGNSA.

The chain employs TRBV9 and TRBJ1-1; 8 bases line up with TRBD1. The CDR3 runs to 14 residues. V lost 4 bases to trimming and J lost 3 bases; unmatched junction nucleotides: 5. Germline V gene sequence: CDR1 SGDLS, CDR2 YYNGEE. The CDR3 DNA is TGTGCCAGCAGCCCTTGGACAGGGCACACTGAAGCTTTCTTT. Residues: CASSPWTGHTEAFF.

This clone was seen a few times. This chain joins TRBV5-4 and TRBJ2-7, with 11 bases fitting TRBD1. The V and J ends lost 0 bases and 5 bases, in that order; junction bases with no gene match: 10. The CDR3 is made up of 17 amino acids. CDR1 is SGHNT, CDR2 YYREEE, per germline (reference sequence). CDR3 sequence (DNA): TGTGCCAGCAGCTTGGGGGGACAGGGGGTCCGACTCCACGAGCAGTACTTC. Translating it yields CASSLGGQGVRLHEQYF.

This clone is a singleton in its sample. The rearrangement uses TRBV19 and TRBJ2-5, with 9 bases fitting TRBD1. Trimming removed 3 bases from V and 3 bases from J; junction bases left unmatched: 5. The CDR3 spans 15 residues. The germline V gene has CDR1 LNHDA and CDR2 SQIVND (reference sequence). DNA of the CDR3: TGTGCCAGTAGTATGAGGGGACAGGGCAAAGAGACCCAGTACTTC. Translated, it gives CASSMRGQGKETQYF.

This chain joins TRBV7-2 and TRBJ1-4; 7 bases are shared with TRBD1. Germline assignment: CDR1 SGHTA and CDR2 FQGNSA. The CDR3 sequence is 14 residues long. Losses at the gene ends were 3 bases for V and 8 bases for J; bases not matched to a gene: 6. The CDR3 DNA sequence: TGTGCCAGCAGCTTGCCGGGACAGCGGGAAAAACTGTTTTTT. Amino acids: CASSLPGQREKLFF.

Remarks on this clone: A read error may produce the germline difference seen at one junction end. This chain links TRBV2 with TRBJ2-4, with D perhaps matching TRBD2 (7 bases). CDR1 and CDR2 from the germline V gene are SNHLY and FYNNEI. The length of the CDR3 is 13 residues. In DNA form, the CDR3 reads TGTGCCAGCGTGGGGGGGGCCAAAAACAGTCAGTACTTC. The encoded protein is CASVGGAKNSQYF.

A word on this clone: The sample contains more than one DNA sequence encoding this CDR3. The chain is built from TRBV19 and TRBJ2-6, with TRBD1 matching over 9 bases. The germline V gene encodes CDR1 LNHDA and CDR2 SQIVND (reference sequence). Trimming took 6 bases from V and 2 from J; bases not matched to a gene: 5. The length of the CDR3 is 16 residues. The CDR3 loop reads CASSITGGAGANVLTF. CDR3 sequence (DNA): TGTGCCAGTAGCATTACAGGGGGCGCTGGGGCCAACGTCCTGACTTTC.

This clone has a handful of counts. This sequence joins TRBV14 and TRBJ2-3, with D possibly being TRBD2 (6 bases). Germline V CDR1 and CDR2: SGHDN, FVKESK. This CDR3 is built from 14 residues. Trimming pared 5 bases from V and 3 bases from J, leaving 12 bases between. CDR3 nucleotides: TGTGCCAGCAGCAATACGGGAGAAACAGATACGCAGTATTTT. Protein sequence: CASSNTGETDTQYF.

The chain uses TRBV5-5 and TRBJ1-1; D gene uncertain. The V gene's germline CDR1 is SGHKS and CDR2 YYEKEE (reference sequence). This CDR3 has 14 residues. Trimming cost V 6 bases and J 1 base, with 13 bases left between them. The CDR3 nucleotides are TGTGCCAGCACCCCCCTCGAGCGGAACACTGAAGCTTTCTTT. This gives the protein CASTPLERNTEAFF.

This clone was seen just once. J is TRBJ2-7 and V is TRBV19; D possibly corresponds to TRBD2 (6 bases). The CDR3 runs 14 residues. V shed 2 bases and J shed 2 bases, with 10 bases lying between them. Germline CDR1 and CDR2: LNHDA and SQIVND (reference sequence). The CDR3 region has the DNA TGTGCCAGTAGTATAACGGGAGCGACCTACGAGCAGTACTTC. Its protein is CASSITGATYEQYF. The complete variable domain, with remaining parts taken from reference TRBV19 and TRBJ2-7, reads DGGITQSPKYLFRKEGQNVTLSCEQNLNHDAMYWYRQDPGQGLRLIYYSQIVNDFQKGDIAEGYSVSREKKESFPLTVTSAQKNPTAFYLCASSITGATYEQYFGPGTRLTVT.

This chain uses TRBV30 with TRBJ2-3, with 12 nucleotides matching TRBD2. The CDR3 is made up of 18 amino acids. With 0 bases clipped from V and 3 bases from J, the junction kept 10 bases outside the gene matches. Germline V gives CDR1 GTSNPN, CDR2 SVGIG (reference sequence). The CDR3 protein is CAWSVPRTSGNGTDTQYF. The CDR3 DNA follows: TGTGCCTGGAGTGTACCTCGGACTAGCGGGAACGGGACAGATACGCAGTATTTT. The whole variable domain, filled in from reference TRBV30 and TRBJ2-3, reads SQTIHQWPATLVQPVGSPLSLECTVEGTSNPNLYWYRQAAGRGLQLLFYSVGIGQISSEVPQNLSASRPQDRQFILSSKKLLLSDSGFYLCAWSVPRTSGNGTDTQYFGPGTRLTVL.

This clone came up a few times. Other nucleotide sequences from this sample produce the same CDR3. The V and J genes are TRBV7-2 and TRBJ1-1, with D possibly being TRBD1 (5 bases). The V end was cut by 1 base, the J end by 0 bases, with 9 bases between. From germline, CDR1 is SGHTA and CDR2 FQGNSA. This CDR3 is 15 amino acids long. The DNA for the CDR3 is TGTGCCAGCAGCTTAGTGGGGGGGGTGAACACTGAAGCTTTCTTT. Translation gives CASSLVGGVNTEAFF.